This T cell receptor beta chain appears in the sequencing data of a study of cytomegalovirus exposure and HLA in healthy donors. Study summary: In an earlier analysis, approximately 120 million unique TCR beta sequences were found from some 200 million T cells.

Germline CDR1 is SGHDT and CDR2 is YYEEEE. The CDR3 has 15 amino acids. Trimming cost V 2 bases and J 4 bases, with 15 bases left between them. The PCR used 60 Vbeta and 13 Jbeta primers. Sequenced by immunoSEQ multiplex PCR; TCRdb stores in-frame clones only, minus some. The sample has under 200,000 clones, 80% to 85% seen once; the top ten hold 0.2% to 0.3%. J is TRBJ1-2 and V is TRBV5-6, with D uncertain. Sequencing input: PBMCs. The source is a boy between 5 and 17 years old in good health and CMV-seronegative. This chain's CDR3 is CASSFKAGTAYGYTF. DNA for the CDR3: TGTGCCAGCAGCTTTAAAGCGGGCACAGCCTATGGCTACACCTTC. Variable domain in full (rest from reference TRBV5-6 and TRBJ1-2): DAGVTQSPTHLIKTRGQQVTLRCSPKSGHDTVSWYQQALGQGPQFIFQYYEEEERQRGNFPDRFSGHQFPNYSSELNVNALLLGDSALYLCASSFKAGTAYGYTFGSGTRLTVV.